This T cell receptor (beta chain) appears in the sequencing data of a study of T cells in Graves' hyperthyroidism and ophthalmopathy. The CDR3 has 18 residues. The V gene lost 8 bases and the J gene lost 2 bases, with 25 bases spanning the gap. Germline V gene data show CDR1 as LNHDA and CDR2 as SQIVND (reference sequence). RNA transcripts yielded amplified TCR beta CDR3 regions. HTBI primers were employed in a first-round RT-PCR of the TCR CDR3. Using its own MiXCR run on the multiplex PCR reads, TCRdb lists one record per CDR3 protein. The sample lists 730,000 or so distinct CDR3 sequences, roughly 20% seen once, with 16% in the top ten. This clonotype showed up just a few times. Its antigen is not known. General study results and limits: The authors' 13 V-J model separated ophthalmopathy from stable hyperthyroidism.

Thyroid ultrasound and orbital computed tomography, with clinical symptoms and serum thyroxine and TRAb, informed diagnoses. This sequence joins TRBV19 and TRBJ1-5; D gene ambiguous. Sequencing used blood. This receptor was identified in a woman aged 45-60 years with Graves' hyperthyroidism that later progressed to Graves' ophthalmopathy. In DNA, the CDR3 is TGTGCCAGTCAGTCCCAAGGACGGGTAGAAAACGGCAATCAGCCCCAGCATTTT. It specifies CASQSQGRVENGNQPQHF.